A single sample is the source of the 3 T cell receptor beta chains below, sequenced in a study of blood T cell repertoires in COVID-19. The assay was immunoSEQ multiplex PCR, and TCRdb's table has in-frame clones only and misses some. In the table there are about 240,000 clones, roughly four fifths of which are singletons. Sequencing used peripheral blood. The receptors come from a woman in her 70s with acute or convalescent COVID-19.

The chain recombines TRBV2 with TRBJ2-1; no reliable D call. The CDR3 sequence is 13 residues long. Germline CDR1 is SNHLY and CDR2 is FYNNEI. The ends were cut back, 8 bases at V and 3 bases at J, with 11 bases in the middle. CDR3 residues: CASEAGFYNEQFF. In nucleotides, the CDR3 is TGTGCCAGCGAAGCAGGTTTCTACAATGAGCAGTTCTTC.

This clone has only a few counts. The chain combines TRBV2 with TRBJ1-1; maybe TRBD1 (5 bases). The CDR3 extends over 14 amino acids. Germline assignment: CDR1 SNHLY and CDR2 FYNNEI. Trimming shortened V by 8 bases and J by 7 bases, and 20 bases separated the two germline ends. The CDR3 spells CASSVFGGWDEAFF. As DNA, the CDR3 is TGTGCCAGCTCGGTCTTCGGGGGTTGGGATGAAGCTTTCTTT.

The chain joins TRBV9 to TRBJ2-7; 12 bases map to TRBD1. The CDR3 runs to 14 residues. CDR1 and CDR2 from the germline V gene are SGDLS and YYNGEE. V lost 4 bases and J lost 8; bases outside the gene matches: 7. The CDR3 loop reads CASSTPGQGAQQYF. The CDR3, as DNA: TGTGCCAGCAGCACACCGGGACAGGGGGCTCAGCAGTACTTC. Using reference TRBV9 and TRBJ2-7 for the parts outside the CDR3, the full variable domain is DSGVTQTPKHLITATGQRVTLRCSPRSGDLSVYWYQQSLDQGLQFLIQYYNGEERAKGNILERFSAQQFPDLHSELNLSSLELGDSALYFCASSTPGQGAQQYFGPGTRLTVT.